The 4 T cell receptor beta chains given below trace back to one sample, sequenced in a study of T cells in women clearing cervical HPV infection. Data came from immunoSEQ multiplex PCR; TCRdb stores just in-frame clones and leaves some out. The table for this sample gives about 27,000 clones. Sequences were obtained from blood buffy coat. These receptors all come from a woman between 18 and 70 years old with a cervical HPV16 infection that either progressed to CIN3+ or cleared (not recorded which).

The sequenced part of the CDR3 DNA is TGCGCCAGCAGCTCCCAAGGCTACGAG. Protein: CASSSQGYE. The complete CDR3 reads CASSSQGYEQYF. The chain combines TRBV5-1 with TRBJ2-7; D is unclear. The missing CDR3 end, 3 residues past where the read stops, is filled in from the germline J gene. Per germline, CDR1 SGHRS and CDR2 YFSETQ. V lost 3 bases, J lost 3 bases, and 7 bases lay in between. The length of the CDR3 is 12 residues.

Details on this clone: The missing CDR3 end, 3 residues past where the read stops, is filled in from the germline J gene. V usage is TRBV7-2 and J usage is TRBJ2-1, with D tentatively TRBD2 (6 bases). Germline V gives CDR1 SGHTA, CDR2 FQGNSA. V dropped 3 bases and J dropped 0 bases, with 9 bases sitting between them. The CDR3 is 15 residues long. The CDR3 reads CASSFGGSSYNEQFF. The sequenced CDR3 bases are TGTGCCAGCAGCTTTGGGGGGAGCTCCTACAATGAG.

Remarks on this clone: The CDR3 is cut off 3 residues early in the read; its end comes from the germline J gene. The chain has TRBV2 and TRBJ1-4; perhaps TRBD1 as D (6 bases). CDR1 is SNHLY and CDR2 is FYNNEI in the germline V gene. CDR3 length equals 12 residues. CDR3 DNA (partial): TGTGCCAGCGGACAGAACAATTCACCA. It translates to CASGQNNSP. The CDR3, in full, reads CASGQNNSPLFF.

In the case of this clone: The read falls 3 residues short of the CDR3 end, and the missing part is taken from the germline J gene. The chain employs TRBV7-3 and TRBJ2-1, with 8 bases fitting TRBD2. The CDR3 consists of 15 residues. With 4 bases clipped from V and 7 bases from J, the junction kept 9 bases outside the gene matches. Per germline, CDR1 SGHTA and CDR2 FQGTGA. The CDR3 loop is CASSYIPSGQNEQFF. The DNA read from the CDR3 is TGTGCCAGCAGCTATATCCCTAGCGGGCAGAATGAG. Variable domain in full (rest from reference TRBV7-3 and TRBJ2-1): GAGVSQTPSNKVTEKGKYVELRCDPISGHTALYWYRQSLGQGPEFLIYFQGTGAADDSGLPNDRFFAVRPEGSVSTLKIQRTERGDSAVYLCASSYIPSGQNEQFFGPGTRLTVL.